This TCR beta chain originates from a study of cytomegalovirus exposure and HLA in healthy donors. Points from the study as a whole: A later analysis found most CMV-associated TCR beta chains apparently HLA-restricted.

Comments on this clone: Its antigen is unknown.

The PCR employed 60 Vbeta primers together with 13 Jbeta primers. In the original analysis: Later reanalysis found around 74 million unique TCR beta chains, approximately 11 million of them shared. The table came from immunoSEQ multiplex PCR; TCRdb's copy has only in-frame clones and leaves some out. For V, J and clone size, that table is used; D and trimming come from the DNA. Among about 130,000 clones listed, about 85% were seen once. The CDR3 sequence is 15 residues long. From germline, CDR1 is SGHRS and CDR2 YFSETQ. V shed 1 base and J 1 base; nucleotides not matched to a gene: 3. The source is a man younger than 35 in good health and CMV-seropositive. The chain links TRBV5-1 to TRBJ2-7, with 9 bases aligning to TRBD1. Sequenced input: PBMCs. The CDR3 region has the DNA TGCGCCAGCAGCTTGCCCGGGACAGGGTCCTACGAGCAGTACTTC. This translates into CASSLPGTGSYEQYF.